These T cell receptor beta chains were read from a single sample in a study of T cell repertoires in cytomegalovirus infection. These receptors have no known antigen. MiXCR was run by TCRdb on the reads, yielding one entry per CDR3 protein. In the table there are 650,000 to 850,000 distinct CDR3 sequences, about 28% of which are singletons. The material sequenced was cultured CD8+ T cells from PBMCs, taken from culture after CMV antigen stimulation. The receptors here all came from a human donor in good health (CMV status not recorded). Some clones in this sample may be carry-over from other donors' samples. CDR3s leave out the opening cysteine and the closing phenylalanine or tryptophan. The order of the fields is CDR3 length, J gene, D gene, V gene, CDR3 protein. D genes are given only for firm matches.

length: 11; J: TRBJ2-2; D: -; V: TRBV7-9; CDR3: ASSFQGTGELF
length: 16; J: TRBJ1-1; D: -; V: TRBV6-5; CDR3: ASSYSTGTRDRRSEAF
length: 14; J: TRBJ2-3; D: TRBD1; V: TRBV27; CDR3: ASSTSTGAGTDTQY
length: 16; J: TRBJ1-1; D: -; V: TRBV29-1; CDR3: SVPLLGGGPKYSSQAF
length: 14; J: TRBJ2-7; D: -; V: TRBV7-6; CDR3: ASSPLGLLSSYEQY
length: 12; J: TRBJ1-2; D: -; V: TRBV6-1; CDR3: ASSELRISYGYT
length: 13; J: TRBJ1-3; D: -; V: TRBV2; CDR3: ASNIIGVTGNTIY
length: 13; J: TRBJ2-5; D: -; V: TRBV7-8; CDR3: ASSLVQTGPETQY
length: 11; J: TRBJ2-3; D: -; V: TRBV12-3/TRBV12-4; CDR3: ASSLYGYDTQY
length: 13; J: TRBJ2-2; D: -; V: TRBV2; CDR3: ASRATLSNTGELF
length: 11; J: TRBJ1-3; D: -; V: TRBV25-1; CDR3: ASSQAAGNTIY
length: 13; J: TRBJ2-3; D: TRBD2; V: TRBV4-2; CDR3: ASSPTSGSKDTQY
length: 13; J: TRBJ2-3; D: -; V: TRBV12-3/TRBV12-4; CDR3: ASRDGPLITDTQY
length: 11; J: TRBJ1-1; D: TRBD1; V: TRBV7-3; CDR3: ASSLNPDRGAF
length: 13; J: TRBJ1-1; D: -; V: TRBV7-6; CDR3: ASTTPAGMNTEAF
length: 14; J: TRBJ2-1; D: TRBD1; V: TRBV6-6; CDR3: ASSYPTGQGDNEQF
length: 13; J: TRBJ1-4; D: -; V: TRBV7-2; CDR3: ASRLGPEVGEKLF
length: 13; J: TRBJ2-7; D: TRBD1; V: TRBV27; CDR3: ASSLRWTGTYEQY
length: 10; J: TRBJ2-7; D: -; V: TRBV2; CDR3: ASRGYIYEQY
length: 14; J: TRBJ2-1; D: -; V: TRBV7-9; CDR3: ASSLVGGVRLNEQF
length: 13; J: TRBJ1-4; D: -; V: TRBV7-2; CDR3: ASSFRRRDDEKLF
length: 15; J: TRBJ1-3; D: TRBD1; V: TRBV5-1; CDR3: ASSGPGQRYSGNTIY
length: 15; J: TRBJ1-5; D: -; V: TRBV6-1; CDR3: ATEKSTPRSSHQPQH
length: 13; J: TRBJ2-7; D: TRBD1; V: TRBV7-2; CDR3: ASSQNRDSYYEQY
length: 13; J: TRBJ1-2; D: -; V: TRBV4-1; CDR3: ASSQEWTSNYGYT
length: 12; J: TRBJ2-1; D: TRBD1; V: TRBV7-2; CDR3: ASQTGAPRNEQF
length: 10; J: TRBJ1-1; D: -; V: TRBV13; CDR3: ASSGGNLEAF
length: 14; J: TRBJ1-1; D: -; V: TRBV10-1; CDR3: ASSEPKGRLNTEAF
length: 13; J: TRBJ1-4; D: -; V: TRBV7-6; CDR3: ASSLVGGINEKLF
length: 12; J: TRBJ2-3; D: -; V: TRBV7-9; CDR3: ASSLDRKRDTQY
length: 16; J: TRBJ2-3; D: TRBD2; V: TRBV6-1; CDR3: ASSEAPARGLVPDTQY
length: 13; J: TRBJ2-5; D: -; V: TRBV7-8; CDR3: ASSFKRGVQETQY
length: 15; J: TRBJ2-3; D: TRBD2; V: TRBV15; CDR3: ATSRGGGGAATDTQY